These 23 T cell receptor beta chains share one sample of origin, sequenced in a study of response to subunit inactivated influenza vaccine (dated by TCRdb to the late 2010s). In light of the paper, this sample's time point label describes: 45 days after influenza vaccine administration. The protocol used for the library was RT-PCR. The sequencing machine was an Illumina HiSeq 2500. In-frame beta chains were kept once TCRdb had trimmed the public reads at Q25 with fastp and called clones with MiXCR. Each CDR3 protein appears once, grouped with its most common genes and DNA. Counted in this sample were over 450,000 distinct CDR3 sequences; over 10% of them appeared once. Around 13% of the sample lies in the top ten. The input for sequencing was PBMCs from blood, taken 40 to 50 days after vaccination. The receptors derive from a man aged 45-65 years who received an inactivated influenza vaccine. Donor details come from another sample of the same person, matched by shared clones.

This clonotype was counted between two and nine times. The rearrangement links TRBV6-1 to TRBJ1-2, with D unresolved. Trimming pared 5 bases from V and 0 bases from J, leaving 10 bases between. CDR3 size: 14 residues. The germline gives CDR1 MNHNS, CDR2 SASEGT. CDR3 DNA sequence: TGTGCCAGCAGTCCCGACTTAGCTAACTATGGCTACACCTTC. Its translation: CASSPDLANYGYTF.

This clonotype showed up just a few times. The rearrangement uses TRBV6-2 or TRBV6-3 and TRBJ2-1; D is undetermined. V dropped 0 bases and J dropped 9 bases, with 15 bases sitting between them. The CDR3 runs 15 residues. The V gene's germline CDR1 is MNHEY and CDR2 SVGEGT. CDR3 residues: CASSYSHSPSGEQFF. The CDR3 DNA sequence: TGTGCCAGCAGTTACTCCCACAGCCCCTCAGGTGAGCAGTTCTTC.

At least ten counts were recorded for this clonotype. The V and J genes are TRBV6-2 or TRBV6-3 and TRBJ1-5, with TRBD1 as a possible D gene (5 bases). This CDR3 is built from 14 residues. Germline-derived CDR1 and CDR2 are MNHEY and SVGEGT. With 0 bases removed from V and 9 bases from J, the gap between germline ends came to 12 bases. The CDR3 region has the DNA TGTGCCAGCAGTTACTCCCCCGGGACCGGGCCCCAGCATTTT. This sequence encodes CASSYSPGTGPQHF.

CDR3 amino acids: CSAQVGTGDEQYF. The CDR3 DNA sequence: TGCAGTGCACAGGTCGGGACTGGGGACGAGCAGTACTTC. The rearrangement joins TRBV20-1 to TRBJ2-7; weak D call: TRBD2 (6 bases). The germline CDR1 and CDR2 sequences are DFQATT and SNEGSKA (reference sequence). This CDR3 is built from 13 residues. V lost 6 bases to trimming and J lost 5 bases, with 17 bases between them.

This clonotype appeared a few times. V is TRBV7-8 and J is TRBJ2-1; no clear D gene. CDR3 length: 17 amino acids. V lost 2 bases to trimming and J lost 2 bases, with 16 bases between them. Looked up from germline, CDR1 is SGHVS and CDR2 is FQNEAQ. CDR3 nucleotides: TGTGCCAGCAGCTTAAGGGTAAGGATACCGACCTACAATGAGCAGTTCTTC. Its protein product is CASSLRVRIPTYNEQFF.

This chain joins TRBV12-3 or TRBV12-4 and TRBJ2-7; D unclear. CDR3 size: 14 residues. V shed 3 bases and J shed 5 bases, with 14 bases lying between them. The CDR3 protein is CASSFRWEPHEQYF. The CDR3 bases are TGTGCCAGCAGTTTTCGATGGGAACCCCACGAGCAGTACTTC.

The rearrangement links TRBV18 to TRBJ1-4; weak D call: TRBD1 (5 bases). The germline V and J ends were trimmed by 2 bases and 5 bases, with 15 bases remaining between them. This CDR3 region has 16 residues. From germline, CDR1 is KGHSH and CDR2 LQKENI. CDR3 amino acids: CASSPEKKGPNEKLFF. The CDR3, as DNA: TGTGCCAGCTCACCAGAAAAAAAGGGGCCGAATGAAAAACTGTTTTTT.

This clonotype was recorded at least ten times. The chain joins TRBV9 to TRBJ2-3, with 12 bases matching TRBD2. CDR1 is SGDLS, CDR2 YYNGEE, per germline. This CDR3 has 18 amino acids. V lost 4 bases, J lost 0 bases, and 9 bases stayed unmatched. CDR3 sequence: CASSNAPTSGRSTDTQYF. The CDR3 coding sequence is TGTGCCAGCAGCAACGCCCCGACTAGCGGGAGAAGCACAGATACGCAGTATTTT.

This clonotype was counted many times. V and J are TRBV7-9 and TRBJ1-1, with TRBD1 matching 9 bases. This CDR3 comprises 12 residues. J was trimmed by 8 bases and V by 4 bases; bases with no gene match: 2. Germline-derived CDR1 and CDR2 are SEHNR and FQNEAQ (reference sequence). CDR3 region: CASSYGQGEAFF. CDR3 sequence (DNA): TGTGCCAGCAGCTACGGACAGGGGGAAGCTTTCTTT. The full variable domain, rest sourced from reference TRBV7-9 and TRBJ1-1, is DTGVSQNPRHKITKRGQNVTFRCDPISEHNRLYWYRQTLGQGPEFLTYFQNEAQLEKSRLLSDRFSAERPKGSFSTLEIQRTEQGDSAMYLCASSYGQGEAFFGQGTRLTVV.

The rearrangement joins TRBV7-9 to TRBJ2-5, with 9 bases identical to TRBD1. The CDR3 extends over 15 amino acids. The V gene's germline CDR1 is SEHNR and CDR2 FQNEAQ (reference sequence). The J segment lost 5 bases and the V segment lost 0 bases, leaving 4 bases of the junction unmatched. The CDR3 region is CASSLALDRGETQYF. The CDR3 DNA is TGTGCCAGCAGCTTAGCTCTGGACAGGGGTGAGACCCAGTACTTC.

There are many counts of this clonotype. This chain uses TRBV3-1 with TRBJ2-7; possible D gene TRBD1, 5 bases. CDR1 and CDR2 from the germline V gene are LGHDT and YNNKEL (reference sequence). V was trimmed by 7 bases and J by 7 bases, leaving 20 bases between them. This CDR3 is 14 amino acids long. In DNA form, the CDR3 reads TGTGCCAGCATAAGTCAGGGAAAGGTTAGGGAGCAGTACTTC. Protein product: CASISQGKVREQYF.

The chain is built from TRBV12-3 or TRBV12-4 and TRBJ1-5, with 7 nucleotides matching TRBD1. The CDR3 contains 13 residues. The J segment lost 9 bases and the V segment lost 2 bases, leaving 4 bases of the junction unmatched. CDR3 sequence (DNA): TGTGCCAGCAGTTTAACATCAGGGGGGCCCCAGCATTTT. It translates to CASSLTSGGPQHF.

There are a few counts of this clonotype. The CDR3 nucleotides read TGTGCCAGCAGCCATGGGACAGAAAAAAACATTCAGTACTTC. Protein: CASSHGTEKNIQYF. The rearrangement uses TRBV7-9 and TRBJ2-4; 7 nucleotides agree with TRBD1. This CDR3 spans 14 amino acids. The junction had 5 bases not matched to a gene; V was cut back by 5 bases and J by 4 bases. Germline V gene sequence: CDR1 SEHNR, CDR2 FQNEAQ (reference sequence).

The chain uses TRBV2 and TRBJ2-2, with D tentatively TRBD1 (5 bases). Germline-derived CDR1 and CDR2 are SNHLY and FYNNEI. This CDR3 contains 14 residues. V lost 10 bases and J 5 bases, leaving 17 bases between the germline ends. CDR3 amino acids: CAKTQDRGTGELFF. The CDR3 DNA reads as TGTGCCAAAACACAGGATAGGGGAACCGGGGAGCTGTTTTTT.

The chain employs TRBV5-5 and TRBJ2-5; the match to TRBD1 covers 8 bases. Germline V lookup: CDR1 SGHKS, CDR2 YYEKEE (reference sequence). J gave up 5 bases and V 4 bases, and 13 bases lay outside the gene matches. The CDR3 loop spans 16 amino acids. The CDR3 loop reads CASSLPGQALRETQYF. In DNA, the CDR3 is TGTGCCAGCAGCCTGCCGGGACAGGCTTTGAGGGAGACCCAGTACTTC.

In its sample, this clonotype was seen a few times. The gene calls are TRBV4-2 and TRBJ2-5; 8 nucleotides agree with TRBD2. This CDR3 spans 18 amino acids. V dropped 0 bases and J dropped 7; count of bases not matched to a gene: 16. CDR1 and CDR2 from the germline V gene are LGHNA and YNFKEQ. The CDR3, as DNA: TGTGCCAGCAGCCAAGACAGGGTAATCGGACTAGCAAGTGGGACCCAGTACTTC. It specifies CASSQDRVIGLASGTQYF.

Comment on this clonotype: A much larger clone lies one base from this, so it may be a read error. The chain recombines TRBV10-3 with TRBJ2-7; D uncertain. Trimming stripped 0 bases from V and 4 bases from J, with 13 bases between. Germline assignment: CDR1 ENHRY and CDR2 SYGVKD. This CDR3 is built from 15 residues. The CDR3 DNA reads TGTGCCATCAGTGAGTCCTGGCAAAGTGGGTACGAGCAGTACTTC. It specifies CAISESWQSGYEQYF.

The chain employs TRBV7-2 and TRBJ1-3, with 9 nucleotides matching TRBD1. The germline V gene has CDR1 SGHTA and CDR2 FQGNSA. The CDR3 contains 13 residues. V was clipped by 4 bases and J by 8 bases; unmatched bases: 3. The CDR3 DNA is TGTGCCAGCAGCTCTACAGGGGGCTACACCATATATTTT. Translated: CASSSTGGYTIYF.

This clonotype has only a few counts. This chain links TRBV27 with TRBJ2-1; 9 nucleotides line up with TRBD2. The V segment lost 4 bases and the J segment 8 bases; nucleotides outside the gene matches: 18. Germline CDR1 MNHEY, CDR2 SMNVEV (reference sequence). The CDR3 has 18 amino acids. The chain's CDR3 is CASSSTRGSGRGGHEQFF. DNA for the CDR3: TGTGCCAGCAGTTCGACCCGCGGTAGCGGGAGAGGGGGCCATGAGCAGTTCTTC.

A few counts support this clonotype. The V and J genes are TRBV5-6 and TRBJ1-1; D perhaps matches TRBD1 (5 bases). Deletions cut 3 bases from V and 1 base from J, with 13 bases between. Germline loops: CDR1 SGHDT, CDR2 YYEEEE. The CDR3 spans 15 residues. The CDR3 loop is CASSSDPTGNTEAFF. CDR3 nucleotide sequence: TGTGCCAGCAGCTCCGACCCAACAGGGAACACTGAAGCTTTCTTT.

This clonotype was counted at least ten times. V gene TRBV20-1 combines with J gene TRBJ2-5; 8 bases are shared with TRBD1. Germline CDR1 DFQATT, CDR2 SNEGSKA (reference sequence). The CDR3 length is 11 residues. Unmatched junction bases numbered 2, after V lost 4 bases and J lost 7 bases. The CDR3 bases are TGCAGTGCTAAGGACAGGGCGACCCAGTACTTC. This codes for CSAKDRATQYF.

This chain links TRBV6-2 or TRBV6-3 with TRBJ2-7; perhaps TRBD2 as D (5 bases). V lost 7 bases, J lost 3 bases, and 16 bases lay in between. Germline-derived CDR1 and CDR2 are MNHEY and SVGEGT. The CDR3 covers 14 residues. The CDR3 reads CASTNVGVLYEQYF. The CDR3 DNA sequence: TGTGCCAGCACCAATGTCGGGGTCCTCTACGAGCAGTACTTC.

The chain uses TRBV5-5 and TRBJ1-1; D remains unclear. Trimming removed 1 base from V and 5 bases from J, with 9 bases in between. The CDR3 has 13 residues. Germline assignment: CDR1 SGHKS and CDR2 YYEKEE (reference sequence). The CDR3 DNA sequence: TGTGCCAGCAGCTTGTTCCCAGAAACTGAAGCTTTCTTT. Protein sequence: CASSLFPETEAFF.